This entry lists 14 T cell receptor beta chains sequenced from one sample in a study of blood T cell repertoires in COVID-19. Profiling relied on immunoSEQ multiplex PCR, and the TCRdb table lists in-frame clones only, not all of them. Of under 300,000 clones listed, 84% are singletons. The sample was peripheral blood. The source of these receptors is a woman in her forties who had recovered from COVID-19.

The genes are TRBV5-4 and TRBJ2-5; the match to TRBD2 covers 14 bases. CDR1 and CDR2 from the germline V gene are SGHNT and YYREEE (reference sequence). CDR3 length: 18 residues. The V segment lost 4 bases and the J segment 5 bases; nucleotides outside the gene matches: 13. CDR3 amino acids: CASSHSGTSGGLVETQYF. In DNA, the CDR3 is TGTGCCAGCAGCCATTCCGGGACTAGCGGGGGACTGGTGGAGACCCAGTACTTC.

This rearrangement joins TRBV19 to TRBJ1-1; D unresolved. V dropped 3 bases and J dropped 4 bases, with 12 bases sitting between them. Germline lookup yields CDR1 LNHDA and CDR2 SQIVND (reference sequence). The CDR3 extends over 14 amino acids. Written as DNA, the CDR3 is TGTGCCAGTAGTATTATGGAGGGCTTCACTGAAGCTTTCTTT. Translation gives CASSIMEGFTEAFF. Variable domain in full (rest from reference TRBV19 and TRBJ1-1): DGGITQSPKYLFRKEGQNVTLSCEQNLNHDAMYWYRQDPGQGLRLIYYSQIVNDFQKGDIAEGYSVSREKKESFPLTVTSAQKNPTAFYLCASSIMEGFTEAFFGQGTRLTVV.

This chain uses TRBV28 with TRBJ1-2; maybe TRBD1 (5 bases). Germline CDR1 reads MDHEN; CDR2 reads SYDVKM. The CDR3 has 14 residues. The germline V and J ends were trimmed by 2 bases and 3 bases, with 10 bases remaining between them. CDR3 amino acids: CASSLGGGYYGYTF. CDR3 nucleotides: TGTGCCAGCAGTTTAGGCGGGGGATACTATGGCTACACCTTC.

CDR3 bases: TGCGCCAGCAGTACAGGGTCGGAAGAGACCCAGTACTTC. The encoded protein is CASSTGSEETQYF. The chain combines TRBV5-1 with TRBJ2-5; D is perhaps TRBD1 (6 bases). The germline gives CDR1 SGHRS, CDR2 YFSETQ. The length of the CDR3 is 13 residues. V shed 5 bases and J shed 3 bases, with 11 bases lying between them.

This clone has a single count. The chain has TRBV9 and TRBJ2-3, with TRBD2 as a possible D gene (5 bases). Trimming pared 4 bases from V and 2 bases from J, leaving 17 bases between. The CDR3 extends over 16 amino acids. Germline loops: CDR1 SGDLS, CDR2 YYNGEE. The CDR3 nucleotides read TGTGCCAGCAGCTCCCGGGGTTTAGGTTACACAGATACGCAGTATTTT. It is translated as CASSSRGLGYTDTQYF.

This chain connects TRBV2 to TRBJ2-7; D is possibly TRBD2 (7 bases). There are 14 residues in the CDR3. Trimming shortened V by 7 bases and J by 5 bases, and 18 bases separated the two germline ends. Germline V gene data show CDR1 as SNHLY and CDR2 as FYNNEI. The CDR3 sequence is CASNWGGRENEQYF. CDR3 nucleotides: TGTGCCAGCAATTGGGGGGGCAGGGAAAACGAGCAGTACTTC. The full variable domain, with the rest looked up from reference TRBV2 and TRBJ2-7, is EPEVTQTPSHQVTQMGQEVILRCVPISNHLYFYWYRQILGQKVEFLVSFYNNEISEKSEIFDDQFSVERPDGSNFTLKIRSTKLEDSAMYFCASNWGGRENEQYFGPGTRLTVT.

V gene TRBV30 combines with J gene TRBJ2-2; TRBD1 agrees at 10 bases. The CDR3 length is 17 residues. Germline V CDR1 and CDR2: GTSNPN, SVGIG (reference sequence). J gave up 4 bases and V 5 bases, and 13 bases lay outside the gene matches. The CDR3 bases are TGTGCCTGGGGACGAAAACCGGGACAGGGGTTCACCGGGGAGCTGTTTTTT. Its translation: CAWGRKPGQGFTGELFF.

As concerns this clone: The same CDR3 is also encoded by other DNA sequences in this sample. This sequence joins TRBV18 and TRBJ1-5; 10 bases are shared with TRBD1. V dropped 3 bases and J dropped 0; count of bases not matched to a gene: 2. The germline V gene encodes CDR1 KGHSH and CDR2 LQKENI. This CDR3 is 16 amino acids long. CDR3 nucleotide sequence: TGTGCCAGCTCACCTGGGACAGGGGCTAGCAATCAGCCCCAGCATTTT. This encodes CASSPGTGASNQPQHF.

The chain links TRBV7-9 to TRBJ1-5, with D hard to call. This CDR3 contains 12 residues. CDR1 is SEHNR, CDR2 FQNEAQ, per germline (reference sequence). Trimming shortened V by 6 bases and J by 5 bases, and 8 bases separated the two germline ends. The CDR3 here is CASSTGDQPQHF. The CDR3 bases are TGTGCCAGCAGTACCGGAGATCAGCCCCAGCATTTT.

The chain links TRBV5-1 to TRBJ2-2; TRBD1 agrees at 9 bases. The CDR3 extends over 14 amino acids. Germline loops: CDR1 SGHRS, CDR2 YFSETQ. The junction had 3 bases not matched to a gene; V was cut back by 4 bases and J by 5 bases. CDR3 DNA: TGCGCCAGCAGCGTCGGACAGGGGACCGGGGAGCTGTTTTTT. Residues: CASSVGQGTGELFF.

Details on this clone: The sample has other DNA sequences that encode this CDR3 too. This chain's CDR3 is CASSLRLMNTEAFF. The CDR3 coding sequence is TGTGCCAGCAGCTTGAGACTAATGAACACTGAAGCTTTCTTT. The chain is built from TRBV5-5 and TRBJ1-1; D unresolved. The V end was cut by 1 base, the J end by 0 bases, with 7 bases between. Germline CDR1 and CDR2: SGHKS and YYEKEE (reference sequence). The CDR3 extends over 14 amino acids.

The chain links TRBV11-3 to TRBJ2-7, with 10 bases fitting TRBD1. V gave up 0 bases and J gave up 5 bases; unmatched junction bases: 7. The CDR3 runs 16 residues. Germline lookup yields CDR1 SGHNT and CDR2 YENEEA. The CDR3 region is CASSLDYGTGVHEQYF. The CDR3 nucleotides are TGTGCCAGCAGCTTAGATTATGGGACAGGGGTCCACGAGCAGTACTTC.

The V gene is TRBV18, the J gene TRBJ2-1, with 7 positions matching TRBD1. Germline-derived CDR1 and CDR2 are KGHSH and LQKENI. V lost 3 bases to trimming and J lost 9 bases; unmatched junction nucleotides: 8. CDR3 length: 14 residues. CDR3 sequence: CASSPGQKRSEQFF. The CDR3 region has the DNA TGTGCCAGCTCACCGGGACAGAAAAGGAGTGAGCAGTTCTTC.

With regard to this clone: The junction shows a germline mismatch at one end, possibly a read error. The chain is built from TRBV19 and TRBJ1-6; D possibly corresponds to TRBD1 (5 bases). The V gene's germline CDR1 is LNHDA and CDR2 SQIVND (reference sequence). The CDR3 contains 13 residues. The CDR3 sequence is CASSLDSVLPLHF. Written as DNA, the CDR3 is TGTGCCAGTAGTTTAGACAGCGTCTTACCCCTCCACTTT.